This TCR beta chain derives from a study of control samples from healthy donors and cancer patients. This CDR3 has 14 residues. Trimming shortened V by 5 bases and J by 3 bases, and 11 bases separated the two germline ends. Germline-derived CDR1 and CDR2 are SGHTA and FQGTGA. Using immunoSEQ multiplex PCR, the repertoire was profiled, and TCRdb retains in-frame clones only, with some absent. The sample lists under 450,000 clones, around nine tenths occurring once. Sequencing was performed on PBMCs. This receptor was obtained from a middle-aged man with head and neck cancer. The V and J genes are TRBV7-3 and TRBJ2-1, with D possibly being TRBD2 (6 bases). CDR3 protein: CASSQGGNYNEQFF. The CDR3 DNA sequence: TGTGCCAGCAGCCAAGGCGGGAACTACAATGAGCAGTTCTTC.